The source of this T cell receptor (beta chain) is a study of cytomegalovirus exposure and HLA in healthy donors. Study-level information: An analysis done earlier identified approximately 120 million unique TCR beta sequences from approximately 200 million T cells.

Findings and limits, study-wide: Among the most significant clusters, several appeared linked to common viral pathogens in a later analysis. About 87% or about 30% of the time was how often most TCR beta V segments were productive, according to an earlier analysis.

Remarks on this clone: Its cognate antigen is unknown.

Primers included in the PCR were 60 Vbeta and 13 Jbeta primers. Clones were sequenced by immunoSEQ multiplex PCR, and TCRdb holds only the in-frame ones, with some missing. The table records 150,000 to 200,000 clones, about four fifths of them present only once. The CDR3 runs 16 residues. Germline CDR1 reads SGHVS; CDR2 reads FNYEAQ. V gave up 4 bases and J gave up 2 bases; unmatched junction bases: 7. This clonotype was obtained from a man aged 45-65 years in good health and CMV-seropositive. What was sequenced was PBMCs. The chain joins TRBV7-6 to TRBJ2-1, with TRBD2 identical over 8 bases. The CDR3 reads CASSSTGGAPYNEQFF. CDR3 coding DNA: TGTGCCAGCAGCTCGACCGGGGGGGCCCCCTACAATGAGCAGTTCTTC.